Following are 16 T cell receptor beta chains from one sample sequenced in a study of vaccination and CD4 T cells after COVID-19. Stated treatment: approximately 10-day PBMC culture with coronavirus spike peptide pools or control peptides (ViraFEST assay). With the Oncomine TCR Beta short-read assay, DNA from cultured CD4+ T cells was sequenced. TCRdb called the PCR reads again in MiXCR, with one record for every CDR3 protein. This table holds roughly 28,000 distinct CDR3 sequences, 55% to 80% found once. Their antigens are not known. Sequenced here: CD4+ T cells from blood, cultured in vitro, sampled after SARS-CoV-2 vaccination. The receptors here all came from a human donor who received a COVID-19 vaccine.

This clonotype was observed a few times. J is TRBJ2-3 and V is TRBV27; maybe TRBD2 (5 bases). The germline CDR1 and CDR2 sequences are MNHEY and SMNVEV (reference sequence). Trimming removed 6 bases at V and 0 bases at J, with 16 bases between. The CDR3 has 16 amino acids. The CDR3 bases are TGTGCCAGCAGGGGATCCGGGGTAACTAGCACAGATACGCAGTATTTT. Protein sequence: CASRGSGVTSTDTQYF.

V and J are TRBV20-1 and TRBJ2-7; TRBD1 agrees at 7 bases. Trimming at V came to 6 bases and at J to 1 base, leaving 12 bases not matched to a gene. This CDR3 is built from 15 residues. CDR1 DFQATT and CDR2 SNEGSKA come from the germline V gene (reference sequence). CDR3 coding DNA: TGCAGTGCAGAGCCCCCGGGACAGTTATCCTACGAGCAGTACTTC. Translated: CSAEPPGQLSYEQYF.

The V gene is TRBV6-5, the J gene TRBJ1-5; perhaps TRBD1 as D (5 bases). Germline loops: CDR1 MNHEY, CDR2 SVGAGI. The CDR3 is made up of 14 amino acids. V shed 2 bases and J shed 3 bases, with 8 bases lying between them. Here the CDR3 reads CASSYDSFNQPQHF. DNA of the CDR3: TGTGCCAGCAGTTACGACAGTTTCAATCAGCCCCAGCATTTT.

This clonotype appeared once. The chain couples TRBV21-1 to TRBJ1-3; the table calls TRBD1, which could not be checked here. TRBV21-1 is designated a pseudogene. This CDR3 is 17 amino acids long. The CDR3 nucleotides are TGTGCCAGCAGCAAAGCTACACAGAGGGGTCCTGGAAACACCATATATTTT. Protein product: CASSKATQRGPGNTIYF.

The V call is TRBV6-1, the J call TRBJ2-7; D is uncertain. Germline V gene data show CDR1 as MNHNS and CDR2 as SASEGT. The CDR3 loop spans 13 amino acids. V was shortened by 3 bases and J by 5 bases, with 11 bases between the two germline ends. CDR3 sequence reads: CASSDWRQDEQYF. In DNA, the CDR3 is TGTGCCAGCAGTGATTGGCGCCAGGACGAGCAGTACTTC.

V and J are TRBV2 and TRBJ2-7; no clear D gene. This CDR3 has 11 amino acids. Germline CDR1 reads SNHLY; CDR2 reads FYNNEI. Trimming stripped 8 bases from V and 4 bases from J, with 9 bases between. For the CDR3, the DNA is TGTGCCAGCCAATCCCAATACGAGCAGTACTTC. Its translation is CASQSQYEQYF.

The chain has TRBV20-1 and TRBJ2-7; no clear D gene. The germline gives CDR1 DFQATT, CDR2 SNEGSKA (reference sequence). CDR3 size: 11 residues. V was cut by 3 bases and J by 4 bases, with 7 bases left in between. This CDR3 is CSARAAYEQYF. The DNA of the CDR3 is TGCAGTGCTAGGGCGGCTTACGAGCAGTACTTC.

The CDR3 DNA reads as TGTGCCAGCAGTTATATCGGCCCAGGGCTGCGGGTTCAGCCCCAGCATTTT. This encodes CASSYIGPGLRVQPQHF. This chain joins TRBV6-2 or TRBV6-3 and TRBJ1-5; weak D call: TRBD1 (5 bases). CDR3 length: 17 amino acids. Trimming stripped 3 bases from V and 6 bases from J, with 21 bases between. Per germline, CDR1 MNHEY and CDR2 SVGEGT.

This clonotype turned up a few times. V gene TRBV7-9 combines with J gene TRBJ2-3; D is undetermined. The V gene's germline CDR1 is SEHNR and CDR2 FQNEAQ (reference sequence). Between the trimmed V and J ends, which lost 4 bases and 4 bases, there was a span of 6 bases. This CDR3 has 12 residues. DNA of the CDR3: TGTGCCAGCAGCTCCTCCGCAGATACGCAGTATTTT. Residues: CASSSSADTQYF. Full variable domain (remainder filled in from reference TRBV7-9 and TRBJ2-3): DTGVSQNPRHKITKRGQNVTFRCDPISEHNRLYWYRQTLGQGPEFLTYFQNEAQLEKSRLLSDRFSAERPKGSFSTLEIQRTEQGDSAMYLCASSSSADTQYFGPGTRLTVL.

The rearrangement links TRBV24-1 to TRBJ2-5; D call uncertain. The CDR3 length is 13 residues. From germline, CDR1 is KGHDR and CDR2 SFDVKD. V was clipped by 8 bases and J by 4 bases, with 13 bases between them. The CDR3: CATMHPVTETQYF. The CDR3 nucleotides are TGTGCCACCATGCACCCGGTAACAGAGACCCAGTACTTC.

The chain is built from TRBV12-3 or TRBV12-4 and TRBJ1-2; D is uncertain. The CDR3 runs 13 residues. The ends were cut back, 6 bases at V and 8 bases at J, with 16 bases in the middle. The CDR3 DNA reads TGTGCCAGCAGCCGCCCCCAAACGGGCGGCTACACCTTC. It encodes CASSRPQTGGYTF.

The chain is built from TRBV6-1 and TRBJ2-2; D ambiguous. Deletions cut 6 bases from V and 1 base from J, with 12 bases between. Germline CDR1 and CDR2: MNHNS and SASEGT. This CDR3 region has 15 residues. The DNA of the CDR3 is TGTGCCAGCAGGCCGCCGTCCAGGAACACCGGGGAGCTGTTTTTT. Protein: CASRPPSRNTGELFF.

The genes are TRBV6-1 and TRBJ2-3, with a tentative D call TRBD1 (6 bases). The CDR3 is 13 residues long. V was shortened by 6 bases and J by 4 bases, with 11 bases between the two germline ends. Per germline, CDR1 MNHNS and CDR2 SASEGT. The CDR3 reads CASREQGSDTQYF. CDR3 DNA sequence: TGTGCCAGCAGGGAACAGGGCTCAGATACGCAGTATTTT.

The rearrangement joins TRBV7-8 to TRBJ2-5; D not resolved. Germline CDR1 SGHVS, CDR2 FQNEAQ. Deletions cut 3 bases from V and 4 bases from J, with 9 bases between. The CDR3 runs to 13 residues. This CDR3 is CASSFPPPETQYF. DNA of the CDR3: TGTGCCAGCAGCTTTCCCCCCCCAGAGACCCAGTACTTC.

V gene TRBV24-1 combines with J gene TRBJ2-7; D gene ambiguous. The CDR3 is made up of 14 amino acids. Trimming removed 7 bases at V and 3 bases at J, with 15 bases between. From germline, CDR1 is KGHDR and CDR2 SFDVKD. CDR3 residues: CATSSDSPVYEQYF. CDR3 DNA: TGTGCCACCAGCAGCGACTCACCGGTCTACGAGCAGTACTTC.

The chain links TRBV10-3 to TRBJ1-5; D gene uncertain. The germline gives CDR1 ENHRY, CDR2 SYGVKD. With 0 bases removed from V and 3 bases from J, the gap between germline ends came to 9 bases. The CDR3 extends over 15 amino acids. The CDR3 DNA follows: TGTGCCATCAGTGAGTCGGGCGAAGCCAATCAGCCCCAGCATTTT. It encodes CAISESGEANQPQHF.